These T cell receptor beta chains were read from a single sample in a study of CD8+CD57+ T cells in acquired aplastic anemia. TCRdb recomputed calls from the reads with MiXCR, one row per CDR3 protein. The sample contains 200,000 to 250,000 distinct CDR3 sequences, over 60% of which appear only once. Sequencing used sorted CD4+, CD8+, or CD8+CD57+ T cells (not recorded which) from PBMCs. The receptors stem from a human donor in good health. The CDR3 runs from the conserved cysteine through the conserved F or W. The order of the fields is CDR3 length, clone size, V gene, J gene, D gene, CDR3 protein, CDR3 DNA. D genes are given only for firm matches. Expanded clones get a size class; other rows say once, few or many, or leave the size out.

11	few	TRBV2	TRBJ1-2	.	CARPQGEGYTF	TGTGCCAGACCACAGGGAGAAGGCTACACCTTC
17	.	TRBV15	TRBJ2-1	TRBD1	CATSRDWGTGGNSEQFF	TGTGCCACCAGCAGAGATTGGGGAACAGGGGGCAACAGTGAGCAGTTCTTC
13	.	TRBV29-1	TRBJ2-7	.	CSVEDERTYEQYF	TGCAGCGTTGAGGACGAGCGAACCTACGAGCAGTACTTC
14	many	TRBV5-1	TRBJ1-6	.	CASSLSGTNSPLHF	TGTGCCAGCAGCTTGTCGGGTACTAATTCACCCCTCCACTTT
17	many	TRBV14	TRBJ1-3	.	CASSREIGISSGNTIYF	TGTGCCAGCAGCCGGGAAATCGGGATAAGCTCTGGAAACACCATATATTTT
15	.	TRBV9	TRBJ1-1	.	CASSVGGTMGPEAFF	TGTGCCAGCAGCGTAGGAGGGACGATGGGGCCTGAAGCTTTCTTT
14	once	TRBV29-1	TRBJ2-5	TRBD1	CSVSPDRASETQYF	TGCAGCGTTAGCCCGGACAGGGCGAGCGAGACCCAGTACTTC
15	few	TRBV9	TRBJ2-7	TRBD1	CASSPWTGRFREQYF	TGTGCCAGCAGCCCGTGGACAGGAAGGTTTCGCGAGCAGTACTTC
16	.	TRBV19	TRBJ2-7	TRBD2	CASSIAAGTRTFEQYF	TGTGCCAGTAGTATCGCAGCCGGGACTAGGACGTTCGAGCAGTACTTC
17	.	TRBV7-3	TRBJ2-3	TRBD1	CASSLRSGDRGIDTQYF	TGTGCCAGCAGCTTAAGGAGTGGGGACAGGGGTATCGATACGCAGTATTTT
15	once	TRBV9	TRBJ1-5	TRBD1	CASSEGTGLTQPQHF	TGTGCCAGCTCGGAGGGGACAGGCCTAACACAGCCCCAGCATTTT
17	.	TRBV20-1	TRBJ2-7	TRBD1	CSARLVWEGQGNPEQYF	TGCAGTGCTAGACTAGTTTGGGAGGGACAGGGTAATCCCGAGCAGTACTTC
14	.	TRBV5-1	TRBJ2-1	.	CASSLASGFDEQFF	TGCGCCAGCAGCTTGGCGTCGGGTTTCGATGAGCAGTTCTTC
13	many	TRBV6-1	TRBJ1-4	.	CASSEGLHEKLFF	TGTGCCAGCAGTGAAGGTCTCCATGAAAAACTGTTTTTT
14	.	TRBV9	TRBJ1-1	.	CASSREWGASEAFF	TGTGCCAGCAGCCGGGAATGGGGGGCTTCTGAAGCTTTCTTT
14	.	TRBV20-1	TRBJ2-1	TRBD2	CSASPTSGYNEQFF	TGCAGTGCTAGCCCCACTAGCGGATACAATGAGCAGTTCTTC
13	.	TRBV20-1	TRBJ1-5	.	CSARIGGNQPQHF	TGCAGTGCTAGAATTGGGGGAAATCAGCCCCAGCATTTT
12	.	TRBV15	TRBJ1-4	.	CATSRGGGKLFF	TGTGCCACCAGCAGGGGAGGGGGAAAACTGTTTTTT
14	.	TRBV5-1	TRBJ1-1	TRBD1	CASTPGGPNTEAFF	TGCGCCAGCACTCCAGGGGGCCCGAACACTGAAGCTTTCTTT
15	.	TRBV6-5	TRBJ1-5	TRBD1	CASSYSQGARQPQHF	TGTGCCAGCAGTTATTCACAGGGGGCTCGGCAGCCCCAGCATTTT
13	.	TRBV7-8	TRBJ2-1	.	CASSLDQGNEQFF	TGTGCCAGCAGCCTCGACCAGGGGAACGAGCAGTTCTTC
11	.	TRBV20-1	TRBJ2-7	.	CSAPGAYEQYF	TGCAGTGCCCCAGGGGCCTACGAGCAGTACTTC
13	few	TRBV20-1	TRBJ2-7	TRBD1	CSATTGGHYEQYF	TGCAGTGCCACCACAGGGGGCCACTACGAGCAGTACTTC
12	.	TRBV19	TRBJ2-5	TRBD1	CASSAGGGTQYF	TGTGCCAGTAGTGCAGGGGGTGGGACCCAGTACTTC
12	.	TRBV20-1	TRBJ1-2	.	CSARPGLKGYTF	TGCAGTGCTAGACCTGGGTTGAAGGGCTACACCTTC
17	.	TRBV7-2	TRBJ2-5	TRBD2	CASSPFGLAGDQETQYF	TGTGCCAGCAGTCCATTTGGGCTAGCGGGGGACCAAGAGACCCAGTACTTC
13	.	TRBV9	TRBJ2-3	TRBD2	CASSLVGLATQYF	TGTGCCAGCAGCTTAGTCGGACTAGCAACGCAGTATTTT